What follows are 8 T cell receptor beta chains derived from one specimen sequenced in a study of spatial heterogeneity in lung cancer. One entry per CDR3 protein, called by TCRdb with MiXCR from the 5' RACE reads. The data show about 13,000 distinct CDR3 sequences, roughly 5% seen once. Regarding time point: sample taken at primary tumor resection. Extraction of whole RNA from tumor, nontumor lung or frozen PBMC preceded unsorted sequencing. The material sequenced was lung tumor tissue, taken at surgery. The receptors stem from a human donor with early-stage non-small cell lung cancer.

In this sample, this clonotype turned up many times. The size of this beta chain means little, since it is a stray read in a library made for alpha chains. V and J are TRBV2 and TRBJ2-3; unclear D gene. With 1 base removed from V and 1 base from J, the gap between germline ends came to 6 bases. This CDR3 is built from 14 residues. Germline CDR1 SNHLY, CDR2 FYNNEI. CDR3: CASSEEWGTDTQYF. The CDR3 nucleotides are TGTGCCAGCAGTGAAGAATGGGGCACAGATACGCAGTATTTT.

This clonotype occurred many times. This beta chain slipped into a library made for alpha chains as a stray read, so its size is not meaningful. V usage is TRBV4-1 and J usage is TRBJ2-2; D might be TRBD2 (5 bases). Germline V gene sequence: CDR1 MGHRA, CDR2 YSYEKL. The CDR3 covers 18 residues. V was trimmed by 1 base and J by 4 bases, leaving 19 bases between them. Here the CDR3 DNA reads TGCGCCAGCAGCCAAGCCCCCACCCGCGGAGAGGGCACCGGGGAGCTGTTTTTT. This encodes CASSQAPTRGEGTGELFF.

This clonotype was recorded at least ten times. A library prepared for alpha chains yielded this beta chain as an off-target read; its size is of little meaning. The chain carries TRBV29-1 and TRBJ2-1; 12 bases are a match to TRBD2. CDR3 size: 16 residues. Germline V gene data show CDR1 as SQVTM and CDR2 as ANQGSEA. V shed 3 bases, J shed 9 bases, and the junction held 12 bases outside the gene matches. The CDR3 reads CSVDGNLAGGPIEQFF. Here the CDR3 DNA reads TGCAGCGTTGACGGGAACCTAGCGGGAGGGCCTATTGAGCAGTTCTTC.

This clonotype was counted ten times or more. A library made for alpha chains picked up this beta chain off target, so its size means little. CDR3 DNA sequence: TGTGCCAGCAGTTTTTGGGGCTCCAGTGGGGACGAGCAGTTCTTC. This sequence encodes CASSFWGSSGDEQFF. The J gene is TRBJ2-1, the V gene TRBV27, with D perhaps being TRBD1 or TRBD2 (5 bases each). The CDR3 loop spans 15 amino acids. CDR1 and CDR2 from the germline V gene are MNHEY and SMNVEV (reference sequence). Trimming removed 3 bases at V and 10 bases at J, with 19 bases between.

This clonotype was seen ten or more times. The library was prepared for alpha chains; this beta chain is a stray read, so its frequency means little. J is TRBJ1-2 and V is TRBV7-9; 9 bases map to TRBD1. This CDR3 region has 14 residues. The V gene's germline CDR1 is SEHNR and CDR2 FQNEAQ (reference sequence). The V gene end was trimmed by 5 bases and the J gene end by 5 bases; junction bases not matched to a gene: 6. CDR3 amino acids: CASSQPGQGYGYTF. CDR3 nucleotide sequence: TGTGCCAGCAGCCAACCGGGACAGGGTTATGGCTACACCTTC.

Comment on this clonotype: A library made for alpha chains picked up this beta chain off target, so its size means little. The chain couples TRBV4-2 to TRBJ1-2; possibly TRBD1 for D (5 bases). V lost 1 base to trimming and J lost 3 bases, with 15 bases between them. CDR3 length equals 16 residues. Germline CDR1 is LGHNA and CDR2 is YNFKEQ. The CDR3 spells CASSQARIRGDYGYTF. The CDR3, as DNA: TGTGCCAGCAGCCAAGCCAGGATTAGGGGAGACTATGGCTACACCTTC.

This clonotype was counted ten times or more. With the library built for alpha chains, this beta chain is off target and its frequency is not meaningful. The rearrangement uses TRBV7-9 and TRBJ2-3, with 11 bases fitting TRBD2. Germline trimming cut 6 bases from V and 4 bases from J; bases unmatched to any gene: 3. Germline CDR1 and CDR2: SEHNR and FQNEAQ (reference sequence). This CDR3 is 14 amino acids long. The CDR3 DNA sequence: TGTGCCAGCAGGACTAGCGGGAACCCAGATACGCAGTATTTT. Its protein product is CASRTSGNPDTQYF. The variable domain in full, completed from reference TRBV7-9 and TRBJ2-3, reads DTGVSQNPRHKITKRGQNVTFRCDPISEHNRLYWYRQTLGQGPEFLTYFQNEAQLEKSRLLSDRFSAERPKGSFSTLEIQRTEQGDSAMYLCASRTSGNPDTQYFGPGTRLTVL.

This clonotype was observed at least ten times. This beta chain lies outside the target of a library built for alpha chains; its clone size means little. This rearrangement joins TRBV12-3 or TRBV12-4 to TRBJ2-2; no reliable D call. This CDR3 is 14 amino acids long. The germline V and J ends were trimmed by 6 bases and 1 base, with 9 bases remaining between them. CDR3 residues: CASRLAENTGELFF. CDR3 bases: TGTGCCAGCAGGTTGGCGGAGAACACCGGGGAGCTGTTTTTT.